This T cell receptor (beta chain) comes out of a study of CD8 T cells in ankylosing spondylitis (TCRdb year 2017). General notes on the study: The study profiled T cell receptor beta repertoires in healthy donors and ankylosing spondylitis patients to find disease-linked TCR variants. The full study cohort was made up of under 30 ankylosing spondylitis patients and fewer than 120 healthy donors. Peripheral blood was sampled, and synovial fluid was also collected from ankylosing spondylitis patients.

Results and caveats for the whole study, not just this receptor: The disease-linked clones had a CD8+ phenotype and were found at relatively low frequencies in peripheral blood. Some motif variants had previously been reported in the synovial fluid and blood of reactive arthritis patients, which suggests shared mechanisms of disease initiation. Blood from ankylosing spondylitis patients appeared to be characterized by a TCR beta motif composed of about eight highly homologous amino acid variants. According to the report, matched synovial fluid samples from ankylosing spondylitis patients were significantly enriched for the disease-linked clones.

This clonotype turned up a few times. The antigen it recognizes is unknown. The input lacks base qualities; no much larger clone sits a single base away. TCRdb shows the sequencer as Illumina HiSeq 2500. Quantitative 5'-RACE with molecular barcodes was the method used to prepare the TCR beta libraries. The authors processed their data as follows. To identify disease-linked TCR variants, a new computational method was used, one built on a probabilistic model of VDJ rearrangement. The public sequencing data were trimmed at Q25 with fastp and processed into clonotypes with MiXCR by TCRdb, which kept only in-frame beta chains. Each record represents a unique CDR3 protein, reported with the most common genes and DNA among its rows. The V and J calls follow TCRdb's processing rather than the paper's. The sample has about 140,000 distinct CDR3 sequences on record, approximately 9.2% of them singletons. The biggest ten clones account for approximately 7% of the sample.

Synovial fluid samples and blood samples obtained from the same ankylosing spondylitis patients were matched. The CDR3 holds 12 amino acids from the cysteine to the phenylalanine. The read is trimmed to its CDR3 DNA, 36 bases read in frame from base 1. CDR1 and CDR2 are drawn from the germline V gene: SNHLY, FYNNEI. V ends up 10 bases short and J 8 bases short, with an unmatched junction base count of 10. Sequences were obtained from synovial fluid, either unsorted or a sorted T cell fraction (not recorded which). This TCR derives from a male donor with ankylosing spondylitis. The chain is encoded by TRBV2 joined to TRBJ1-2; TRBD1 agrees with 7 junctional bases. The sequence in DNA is TGTGCCAACAGACAGGGCTTACGGGGCTACACCTTC. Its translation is CANRQGLRGYTF.